These 7 T cell receptor beta chains were all obtained from the same sample, sequenced in a study of blood T cell repertoires in COVID-19. Produced via immunoSEQ multiplex PCR; TCRdb's table is partial and in-frame only. Counted here are about 140,000 clones, roughly 80% occurring once; the ten biggest clones make up approximately 15%. Sequencing was performed on peripheral blood. Source of these receptors: a man aged 50 or older with acute or convalescent COVID-19.

The rearrangement joins TRBV15 to TRBJ2-3; tentatively, D is TRBD1 (5 bases). The ends were cut back, 6 bases at V and 1 base at J, with 8 bases in the middle. Germline assignment: CDR1 LNHNV and CDR2 YYDKDF (reference sequence). This CDR3 is built from 13 residues. CDR3 nucleotides: TGTGCCACCAGTACAGGTGGCACAGATACGCAGTATTTT. The encoded protein is CATSTGGTDTQYF.

The chain links TRBV29-1 to TRBJ1-2, with 10 nucleotides matching TRBD1. The CDR3 contains 16 residues. Germline V gene sequence: CDR1 SQVTM, CDR2 ANQGSEA. The V gene end was trimmed by 6 bases and the J gene end by 3 bases; junction bases not matched to a gene: 13. CDR3 protein: CSVKSDRGVKDYGYTF. The DNA for the CDR3 is TGCAGCGTGAAGTCGGACAGGGGGGTGAAGGACTATGGCTACACCTTC.

This clone was recorded only once. The chain uses TRBV30 and TRBJ2-3; TRBD2 agrees at 10 bases. This CDR3 region has 14 residues. J gave up 3 bases and V 7 bases, and 7 bases lay outside the gene matches. The V gene's germline CDR1 is GTSNPN and CDR2 SVGIG (reference sequence). In DNA form, the CDR3 reads TGTGCCTCCCAAGGGACTAGCGCAACAGATACGCAGTATTTT. Protein: CASQGTSATDTQYF.

The CDR3 nucleotides are TGTGCCAGTAGTTCGGACAGCTACACTGAAGCTTTCTTT. Residues: CASSSDSYTEAFF. The rearrangement links TRBV19 to TRBJ1-1; TRBD1 is a possible D gene (6 bases). The CDR3 is 13 amino acids. The germline V and J ends were trimmed by 5 bases and 3 bases, with 10 bases remaining between them. Germline V CDR1 and CDR2: LNHDA, SQIVND (reference sequence).

V gene TRBV11-2 combines with J gene TRBJ1-1; TRBD1 agrees at 8 bases. This CDR3 spans 15 amino acids. V dropped 4 bases and J dropped 6; count of bases not matched to a gene: 10. Per germline, CDR1 SGHAT and CDR2 FQNNGV. The CDR3 loop is CASSYRQGMRAEAFF. As DNA, the CDR3 is TGTGCCAGCAGCTACAGACAGGGGATGCGGGCTGAAGCTTTCTTT.

This chain's CDR3 is CASSGPGTDTQYF. The DNA of the CDR3 is TGTGCCAGCAGCGGGCCAGGCACAGATACGCAGTATTTT. This chain connects TRBV9 to TRBJ2-3; unclear D gene. With 3 bases removed from V and 1 base from J, the gap between germline ends came to 6 bases. Germline V gene data show CDR1 as SGDLS and CDR2 as YYNGEE. CDR3 size: 13 residues. Filled out from reference TRBV9 and TRBJ2-3, the complete variable domain reads DSGVTQTPKHLITATGQRVTLRCSPRSGDLSVYWYQQSLDQGLQFLIQYYNGEERAKGNILERFSAQQFPDLHSELNLSSLELGDSALYFCASSGPGTDTQYFGPGTRLTVL.

V usage is TRBV29-1 and J usage is TRBJ2-2, with D possibly TRBD2 on 6 matching bases. Germline lookup yields CDR1 SQVTM and CDR2 ANQGSEA. CDR3 length equals 12 residues. The V end was cut by 8 bases, the J end by 3 bases, with 10 bases between. In DNA form, the CDR3 reads TGCAGCACCTGGGGGGACACCGGGGAGCTGTTTTTT. Its protein is CSTWGDTGELFF.